This TCR beta chain derives from a study of blood T cell repertoires in COVID-19. Across the whole study: Italy, Spain and the United States were the sources of the convalescent and acute COVID-19 samples. T cells, B-cell-depleted T cells, or PBMCs supplied cDNA or gDNA.

In the authors' methods: For nucleated cells, counts were estimated from reference gene primer amplification. Profiled with immunoSEQ multiplex PCR; TCRdb holds only in-frame clones, not every one. The D gene and trimming were derived from the DNA, and the V and J assignments and clone size from that table. The table lists 170,000 or so clones, about 78% of them singletons. The CDR3 contains 16 residues. The V and J ends lost 2 bases and 6 bases, in that order; junction bases with no gene match: 4. Germline values: CDR1 MDHEN, CDR2 SYDVKM. Each participant's cohort was designated according to participant-reported clinical history.

The sequencing sample was made of PBMCs or T cells enriched from blood (not recorded which). The chain carries TRBV28 and TRBJ1-6; 10 nucleotides match TRBD1. The source of this sequence is a woman between 45 and 60 years old who had recovered from COVID-19. CDR3 loop: CASSLPGTGVNSPLHF. The CDR3 region has the DNA TGTGCCAGCAGTTTACCCGGGACAGGGGTTAATTCACCCCTCCACTTT.